Below, 5 T cell receptor beta chains from the same sample are listed, as sequenced in a study of breast tumors, draining lymph nodes, adjacent tissues. Breast cancer patients provided tissue from their axillary draining lymph nodes. TCRdb itself ran the multiplex PCR reads through MiXCR, one entry per CDR3 protein. The sample yields 150,000 to 200,000 distinct CDR3 sequences, 25% to 40% seen once. Source material: axillary lymph node tissue. The receptors here all came from a female donor with breast cancer. Some clones in this sample may be carry-over from other donors' samples.

This clonotype was found many times. This rearrangement joins TRBV20-1 to TRBJ2-2; D is perhaps TRBD2 (7 bases). The CDR3 sequence is 16 residues long. Germline CDR1 is DFQATT and CDR2 is SNEGSKA (reference sequence). Between the trimmed V and J ends, which lost 3 bases and 5 bases, there was a span of 19 bases. The CDR3 protein is CSARGASGTGTGELFF. The CDR3, as DNA: TGCAGTGCTAGGGGGGCTAGCGGTACTGGGACCGGGGAGCTGTTTTTT.

This clonotype was seen many times. This chain links TRBV20-1 with TRBJ2-2; 8 positions agree with TRBD1. The CDR3 is 14 residues long. With 3 bases clipped from V and 5 bases from J, the junction kept 5 bases outside the gene matches. Germline lookup yields CDR1 DFQATT and CDR2 SNEGSKA (reference sequence). The CDR3 region has the DNA TGCAGTGCTAGGGACAGGGATCGAACCGGGGAGCTGTTTTTT. It yields the protein CSARDRDRTGELFF.

Points on this clonotype: A much larger clone lies one base from this, so it may be a read error. The chain joins TRBV18 to TRBJ1-4, with a weak D call TRBD1 (6 bases). Germline CDR1 reads KGHSH; CDR2 reads LQKENI. This CDR3 spans 14 amino acids. CDR3 nucleotides: TGTGCCAGATCACCAGACAGGAATAATGAAAAACTGTTTTTT. This encodes CARSPDRNNEKLFF.

The rearrangement links TRBV7-2 to TRBJ2-5, with a tentative D call TRBD2 (7 bases). Germline assignment: CDR1 SGHTA and CDR2 FQGNSA. Trimming removed 1 base from V and 7 bases from J, with 13 bases in between. The CDR3 runs to 14 residues. The CDR3, as DNA: TGTGCCAGCAGCTTAGGGGGGGGGCGATTGACCCAGTACTTC. Protein: CASSLGGGRLTQYF.

A note on this clonotype: An end of the junction differs from the germline gene, which may be a read error. The chain employs TRBV7-6 and TRBJ2-6; possible D gene TRBD2, 6 bases. CDR3 length: 14 residues. Germline CDR1 SGHVS, CDR2 FNYEAQ. CDR3 protein: CASSSSAGRHTEAF. DNA for the CDR3: TGTGCCAGCAGCTCCTCGGCGGGGAGGCACACTGAAGCTTTC.